The T cell receptor beta chain described here comes from a study of shared clonotypes between healthy human individuals. The CDR3 is 15 amino acids. V trimming: 2 bases; J trimming: 1 base; junction bases outside the gene matches: 4. Germline V gene lookup returns CDR1 SGHNT and CDR2 YYREEE (reference sequence). Using immunoSEQ multiplex PCR, the repertoire was profiled, and TCRdb retains in-frame clones only, with some absent. The table includes over a million clones, 70% to 80% detected once. Sequencing used memory CD4+ T cells sorted from blood. Subset given: CD45RA-negative fraction. This receptor was taken from a man aged 18 to 29 in good health. This chain connects TRBV5-4 to TRBJ1-1, with TRBD1 matching over 8 bases. CDR3 in DNA: TGTGCCAGCAGCTTTCAGGGGGCGAGGAACACTGAAGCTTTCTTT. Its protein is CASSFQGARNTEAFF.